The clone carrying this TCR beta chain has more than one count but fewer than ten. This entry belongs to a study of molecular identifiers for immune sequencing clone quantification. TCRdb processed the PCR reads anew with MiXCR; each CDR3 protein has one entry. The sample has 250,000 to 350,000 distinct CDR3 sequences, about 22% seen once. Germline values: CDR1 SEHNR, CDR2 FQNEAQ (reference sequence). V trimming: 2 bases; J trimming: 4 bases; junction bases outside the gene matches: 8. The CDR3 extends over 16 amino acids. Sequenced input: naive CD8+ T cells from blood, with Jurkat cell RNA spiked in. Subset reported: FACS-sorted CD8+CD4-CCR7+CD45RA+ naive T cells. The clonotype was recovered from a human donor in good health. Some libraries in this study had Jurkat cell RNA spiked in. The chain carries TRBV7-9 and TRBJ2-7; 10 nucleotides match TRBD2. The CDR3 is CASSLSASGSWYEQYF. The CDR3 DNA reads TGTGCCAGCAGCTTAAGCGCTAGCGGGAGTTGGTACGAGCAGTACTTC.